This T cell receptor (beta chain) derives from a study of tumor-infiltrating lymphocytes in primary liver carcinoma. Starting material of 500 to 600 ng total RNA yielded TCR beta cDNA via a constant-region primer. ARM-PCR, slightly modified, supplied the TCR beta libraries through three nested multiplex PCR rounds. TRBV1-TRBV30 forward primers and a C-beta reverse primer were used in the first two PCR rounds, which each ran for ten to eleven cycles. TCRdb redid the calling of the multiplex PCR reads with MiXCR, one entry per CDR3 protein. The table has tens of thousands of distinct CDR3 sequences, roughly three quarters seen once. At least ten counts were recorded for this clonotype. Starting material for RNA and DNA co-extraction consisted of about 17-30 mg of unsorted bulk tissue. Surgical resection was used to treat these primary liver carcinoma patients. CDR3 length equals 21 residues. Germline V gene lookup returns CDR1 WSHSY and CDR2 SAAADI. Between the trimmed V and J ends, which lost 2 bases and 0 bases, there was a span of 26 bases.

The TCR sequence derives from a man aged 35 to 55 with primary liver carcinoma and hepatitis B virus infection. Input material: liver tumor tissue from sampling region 4. As for subset: tumor region T4, right-lateral pole. The chain uses TRBV10-2 and TRBJ2-1; D may match TRBD1 or TRBD2 (6 bases each). The CDR3 protein is CASSELLGRERRGSSYNEQFF. In DNA, the CDR3 is TGCGCCAGCAGTGAGCTTCTGGGACGGGAGAGAAGGGGGAGCTCCTACAATGAGCAGTTCTTC.